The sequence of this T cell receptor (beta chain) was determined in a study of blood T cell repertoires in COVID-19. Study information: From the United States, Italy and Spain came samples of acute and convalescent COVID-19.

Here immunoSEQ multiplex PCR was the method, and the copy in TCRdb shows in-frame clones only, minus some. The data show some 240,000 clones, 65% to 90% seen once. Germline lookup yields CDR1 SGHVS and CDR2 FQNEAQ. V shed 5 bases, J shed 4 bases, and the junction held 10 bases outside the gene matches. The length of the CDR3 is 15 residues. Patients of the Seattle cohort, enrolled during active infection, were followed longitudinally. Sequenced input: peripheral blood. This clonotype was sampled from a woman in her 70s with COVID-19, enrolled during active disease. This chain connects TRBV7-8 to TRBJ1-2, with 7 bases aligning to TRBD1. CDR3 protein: CASSSRDSPFYGYTF. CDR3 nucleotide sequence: TGTGCCAGCAGCAGCCGGGACAGTCCTTTCTATGGCTACACCTTC.